This TCR beta chain stems from a study of T cells in Graves' hyperthyroidism and ophthalmopathy. Extraction of PBMCs used 7.5 to 10 ml of fresh peripheral blood. This clonotype was seen more than once but under ten times. Amplified TCR beta CDR3 regions came from RNA transcripts. TCR CDR3 underwent first-round RT-PCR with the HTBI primer set. TCRdb used MiXCR to reprocess the multiplex PCR reads, holding one entry per CDR3 protein. Of about 200,000 distinct CDR3 sequences in the sample, about 18% are singletons; the top ten hold approximately 40%. Trimming took off 0 bases at V and 6 bases at J, with 14 bases between the two ends. CDR1 and CDR2 (germline): MNHEY, SVGEGT. The CDR3 extends over 16 amino acids.

Sequenced material: blood. This sequence originates from a man aged 40-55 years with Graves' hyperthyroidism. J is TRBJ2-2 and V is TRBV6-2 or TRBV6-3; D might be TRBD1 or TRBD2, each matching 6 bases. The CDR3 DNA sequence: TGTGCCAGCAGTTACTCGGGGGGCGGTATGTCCGGGGAGCTGTTTTTT. This gives the protein CASSYSGGGMSGELFF.